This TCR beta chain was recorded in a study of shared clonotypes between healthy human individuals. Study outcomes and limitations: It was observed that approximately 5% of naive CD4 clonotypes were shared across several donors.

Data came from immunoSEQ multiplex PCR; TCRdb stores just in-frame clones and leaves some out. The data show about 1.5 million clones, with more than 95% seen just once and 1% to 1.5% held by the top ten. The CDR3 length is 18 residues. Losses at the gene ends were 2 bases for V and 6 bases for J; bases not matched to a gene: 16. Looked up from germline, CDR1 is SGHDT and CDR2 is YYEEEE. With respect to this clone: Its matching antigen is unknown.

The clonotype originates from a man aged 25 to 45 in good health. The chain has TRBV5-6 and TRBJ1-4, with 7 bases fitting TRBD1. The sequenced sample consisted of naive CD4+ T cells sorted from blood. The subset denotes: CD45RA+ positively selected. The CDR3 DNA sequence: TGTGCCAGCAGCTTTCTCCGAGGCAGGGGGGTCAAGGATGAAAAACTGTTTTTT. Encoded protein: CASSFLRGRGVKDEKLFF.